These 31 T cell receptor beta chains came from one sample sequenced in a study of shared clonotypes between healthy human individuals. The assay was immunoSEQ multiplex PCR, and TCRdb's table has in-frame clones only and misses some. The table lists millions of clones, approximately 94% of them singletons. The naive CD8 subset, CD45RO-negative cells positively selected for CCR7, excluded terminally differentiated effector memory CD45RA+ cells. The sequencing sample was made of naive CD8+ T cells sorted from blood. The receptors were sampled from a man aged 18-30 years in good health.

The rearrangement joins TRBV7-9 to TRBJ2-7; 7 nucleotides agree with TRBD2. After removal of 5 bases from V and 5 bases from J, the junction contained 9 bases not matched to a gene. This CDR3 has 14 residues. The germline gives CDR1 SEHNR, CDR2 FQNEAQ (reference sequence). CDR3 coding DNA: TGTGCCAGCAGCCCTGGGCGGGAGCTCGACGAGCAGTACTTC. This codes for CASSPGRELDEQYF.

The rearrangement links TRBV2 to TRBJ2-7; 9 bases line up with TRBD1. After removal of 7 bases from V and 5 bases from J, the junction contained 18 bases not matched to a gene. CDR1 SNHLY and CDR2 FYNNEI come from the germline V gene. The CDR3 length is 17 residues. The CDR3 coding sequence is TGTGCCAGCATTCGCCTCCCGGGACAGGGACCCGAGAACGAGCAGTACTTC. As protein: CASIRLPGQGPENEQYF.

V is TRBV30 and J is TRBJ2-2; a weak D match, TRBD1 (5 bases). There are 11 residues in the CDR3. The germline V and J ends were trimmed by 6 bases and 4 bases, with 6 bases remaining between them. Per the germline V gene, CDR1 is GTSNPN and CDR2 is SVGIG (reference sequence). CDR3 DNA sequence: TGTGCCTGTGGGGCCACCGGGGAGCTGTTTTTT. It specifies CACGATGELFF. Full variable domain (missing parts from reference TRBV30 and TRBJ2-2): SQTIHQWPATLVQPVGSPLSLECTVEGTSNPNLYWYRQAAGRGLQLLFYSVGIGQISSEVPQNLSASRPQDRQFILSSKKLLLSDSGFYLCACGATGELFFGEGSRLTVL.

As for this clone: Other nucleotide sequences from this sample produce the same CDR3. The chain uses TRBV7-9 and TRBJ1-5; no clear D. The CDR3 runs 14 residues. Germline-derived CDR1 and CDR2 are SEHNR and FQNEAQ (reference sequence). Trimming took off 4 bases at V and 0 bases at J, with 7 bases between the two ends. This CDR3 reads CASSSTDSNQPQHF. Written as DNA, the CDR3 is TGTGCCAGCAGCTCGACTGATAGCAATCAGCCCCAGCATTTT.

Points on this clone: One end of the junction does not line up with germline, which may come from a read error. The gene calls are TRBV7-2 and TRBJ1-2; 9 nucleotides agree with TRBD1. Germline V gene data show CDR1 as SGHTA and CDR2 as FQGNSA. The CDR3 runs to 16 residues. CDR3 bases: TGTGCCGGCAGCTCCGGGTTTACAGGGGGCGTGAGGGGCTACACCTTC. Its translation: CAGSSGFTGGVRGYTF.

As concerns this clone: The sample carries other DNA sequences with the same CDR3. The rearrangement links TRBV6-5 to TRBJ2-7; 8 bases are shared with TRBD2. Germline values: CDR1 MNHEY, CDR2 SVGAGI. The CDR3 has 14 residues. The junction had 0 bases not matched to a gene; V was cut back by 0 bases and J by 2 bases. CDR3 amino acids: CASSYSAGAYEQYF. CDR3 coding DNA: TGTGCCAGCAGTTACTCAGCGGGGGCCTACGAGCAGTACTTC.

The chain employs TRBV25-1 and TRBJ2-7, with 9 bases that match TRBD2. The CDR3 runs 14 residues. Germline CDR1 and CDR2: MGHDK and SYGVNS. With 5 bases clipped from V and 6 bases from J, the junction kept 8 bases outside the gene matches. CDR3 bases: TGTGCCAGCAGTTTCAGCGGGGGGACCTCCGAGCAGTACTTC. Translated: CASSFSGGTSEQYF.

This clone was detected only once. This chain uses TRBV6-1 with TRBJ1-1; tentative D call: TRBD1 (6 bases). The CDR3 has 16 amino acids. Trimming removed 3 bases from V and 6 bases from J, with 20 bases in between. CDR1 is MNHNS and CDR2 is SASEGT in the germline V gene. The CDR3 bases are TGTGCCAGCAGTGACCCGACAGGCTGGGGCAACGCTGAAGCTTTCTTT. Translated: CASSDPTGWGNAEAFF.

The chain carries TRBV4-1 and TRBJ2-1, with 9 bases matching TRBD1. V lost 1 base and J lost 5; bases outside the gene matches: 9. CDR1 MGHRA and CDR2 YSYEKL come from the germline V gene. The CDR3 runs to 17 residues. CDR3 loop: CASSQAPQGAVDNEQFF. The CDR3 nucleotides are TGCGCCAGCAGCCAAGCGCCACAGGGGGCGGTGGACAATGAGCAGTTCTTC.

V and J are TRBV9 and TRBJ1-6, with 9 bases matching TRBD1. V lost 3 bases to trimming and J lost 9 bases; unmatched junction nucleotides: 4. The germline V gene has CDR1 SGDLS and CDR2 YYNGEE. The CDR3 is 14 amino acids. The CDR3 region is CASSGTGDSSPLHF. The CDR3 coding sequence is TGTGCCAGCAGCGGGACAGGGGACAGTTCACCCCTCCACTTT.

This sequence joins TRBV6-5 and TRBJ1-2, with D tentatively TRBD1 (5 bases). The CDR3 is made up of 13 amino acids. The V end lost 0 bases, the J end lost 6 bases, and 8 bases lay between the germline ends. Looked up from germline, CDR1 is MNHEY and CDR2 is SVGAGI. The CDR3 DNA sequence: TGTGCCAGCAGTTACTCGAAGGGGAATGGCTACACCTTC. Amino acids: CASSYSKGNGYTF.

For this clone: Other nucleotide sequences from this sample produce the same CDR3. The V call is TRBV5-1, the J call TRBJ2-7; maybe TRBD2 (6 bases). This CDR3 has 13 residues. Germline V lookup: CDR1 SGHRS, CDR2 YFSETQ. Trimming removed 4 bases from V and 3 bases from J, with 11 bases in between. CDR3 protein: CASSTGTFYEQYF. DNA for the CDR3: TGCGCCAGCAGCACGGGGACTTTCTACGAGCAGTACTTC.

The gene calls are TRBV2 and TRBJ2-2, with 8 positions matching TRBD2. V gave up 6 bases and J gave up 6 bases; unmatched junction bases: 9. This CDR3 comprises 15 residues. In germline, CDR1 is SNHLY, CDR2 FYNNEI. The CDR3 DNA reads TGTGCCAGCAGCGCGGGGGGAAATCGGCCCGGGGAGCTGTTTTTT. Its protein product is CASSAGGNRPGELFF.

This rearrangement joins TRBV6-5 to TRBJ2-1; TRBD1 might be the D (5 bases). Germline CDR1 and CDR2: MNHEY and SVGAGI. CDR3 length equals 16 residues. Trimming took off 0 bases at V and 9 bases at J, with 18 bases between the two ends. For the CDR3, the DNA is TGTGCCAGCAGTTACTCGAGGTCATTCTGGGGCGGTGAGCAGTTCTTC. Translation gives CASSYSRSFWGGEQFF.

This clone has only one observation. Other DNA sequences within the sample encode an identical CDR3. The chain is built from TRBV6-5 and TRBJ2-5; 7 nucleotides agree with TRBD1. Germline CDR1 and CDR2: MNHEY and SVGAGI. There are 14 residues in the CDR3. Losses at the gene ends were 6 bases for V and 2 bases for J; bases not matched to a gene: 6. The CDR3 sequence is CASSPRTGQETQYF. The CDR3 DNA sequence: TGTGCCAGCAGCCCTCGGACAGGTCAAGAGACCCAGTACTTC.

The CDR3 region is CASSYSQTGGSYGYTF. CDR3 nucleotide sequence: TGTGCCAGCAGTTACTCCCAAACAGGGGGCAGCTATGGCTACACCTTC. This chain connects TRBV6-6 to TRBJ1-2; 9 nucleotides match TRBD1. This CDR3 comprises 16 residues. Germline CDR1 is MNHNY and CDR2 is SVGAGI (reference sequence). The V segment lost 0 bases and the J segment 4 bases; nucleotides outside the gene matches: 6.

CDR3 nucleotides: TGTGCCAGCAGCCACACCGGGACAGTACTCACTAACACTGAAGCTTTCTTT. Protein: CASSHTGTVLTNTEAFF. This chain joins TRBV11-2 and TRBJ1-1, with 7 bases fitting TRBD1. From germline, CDR1 is SGHAT and CDR2 FQNNGV. The length of the CDR3 is 17 residues. J was trimmed by 2 bases and V by 5 bases; bases with no gene match: 14.

The CDR3 loop is CAISESGGRALHF. As DNA, the CDR3 is TGTGCCATCAGTGAGTCGGGGGGGAGGGCCCTCCACTTT. This chain joins TRBV10-3 and TRBJ1-6; possible D gene TRBD1, 5 bases. Germline loops: CDR1 ENHRY, CDR2 SYGVKD. Trimming left V 0 bases short and J 14 bases short, with 11 bases between. This CDR3 has 13 residues.

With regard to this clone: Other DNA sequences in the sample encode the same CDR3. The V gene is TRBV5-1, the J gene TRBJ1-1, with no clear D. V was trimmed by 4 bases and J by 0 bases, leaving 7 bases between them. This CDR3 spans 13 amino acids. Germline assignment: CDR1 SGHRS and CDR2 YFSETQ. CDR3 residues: CASSLILNTEAFF. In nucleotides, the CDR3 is TGCGCCAGCAGCCTTATCCTGAACACTGAAGCTTTCTTT.

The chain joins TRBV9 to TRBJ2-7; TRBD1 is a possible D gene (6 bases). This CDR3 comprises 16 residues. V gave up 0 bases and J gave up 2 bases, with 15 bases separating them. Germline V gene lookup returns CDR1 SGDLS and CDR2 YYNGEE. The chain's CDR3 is CASSVASGTLTYEQYF. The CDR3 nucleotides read TGTGCCAGCAGCGTAGCTTCCGGGACACTTACCTACGAGCAGTACTTC.

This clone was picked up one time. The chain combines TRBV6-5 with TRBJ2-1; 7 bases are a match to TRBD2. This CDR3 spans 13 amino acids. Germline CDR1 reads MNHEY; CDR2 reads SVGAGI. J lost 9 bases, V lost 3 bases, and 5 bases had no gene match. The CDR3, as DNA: TGTGCCAGCAGTTATGGGGGAGGGGTTGAGCAGTTCTTC. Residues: CASSYGGGVEQFF.

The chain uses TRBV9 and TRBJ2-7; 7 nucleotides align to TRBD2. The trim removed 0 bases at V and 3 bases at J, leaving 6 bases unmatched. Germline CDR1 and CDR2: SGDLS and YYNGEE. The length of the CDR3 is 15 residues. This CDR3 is CASSVASGNHYEQYF. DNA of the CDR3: TGTGCCAGCAGCGTAGCGAGCGGGAACCACTACGAGCAGTACTTC.

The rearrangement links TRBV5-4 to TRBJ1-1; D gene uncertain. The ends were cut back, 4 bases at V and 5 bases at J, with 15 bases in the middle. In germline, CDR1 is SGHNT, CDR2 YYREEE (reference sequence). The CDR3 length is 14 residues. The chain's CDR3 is CASSNLDGETEAFF. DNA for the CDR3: TGTGCCAGCAGCAATCTGGACGGGGAAACTGAAGCTTTCTTT.

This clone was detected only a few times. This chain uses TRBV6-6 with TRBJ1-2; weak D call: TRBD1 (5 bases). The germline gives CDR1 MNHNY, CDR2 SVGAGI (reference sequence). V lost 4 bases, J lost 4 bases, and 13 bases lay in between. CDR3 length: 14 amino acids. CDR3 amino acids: CASSLRTSSYGYTF. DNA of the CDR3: TGTGCCAGCAGTTTACGGACATCTAGCTATGGCTACACCTTC.

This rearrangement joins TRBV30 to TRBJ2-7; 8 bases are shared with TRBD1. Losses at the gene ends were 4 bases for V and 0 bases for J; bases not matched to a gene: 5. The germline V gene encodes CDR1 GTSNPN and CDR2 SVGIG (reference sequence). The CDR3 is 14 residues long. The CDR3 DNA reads TGTGCCTGGAAGGGACAGGCTAGCTCCTACGAGCAGTACTTC. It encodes CAWKGQASSYEQYF.

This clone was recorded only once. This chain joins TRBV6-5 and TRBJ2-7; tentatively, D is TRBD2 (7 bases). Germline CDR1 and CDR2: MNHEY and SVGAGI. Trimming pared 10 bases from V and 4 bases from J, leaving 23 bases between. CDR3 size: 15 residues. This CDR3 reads CATWGGGGFYYEQYF. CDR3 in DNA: TGTGCCACCTGGGGGGGCGGCGGCTTCTATTACGAGCAGTACTTC.

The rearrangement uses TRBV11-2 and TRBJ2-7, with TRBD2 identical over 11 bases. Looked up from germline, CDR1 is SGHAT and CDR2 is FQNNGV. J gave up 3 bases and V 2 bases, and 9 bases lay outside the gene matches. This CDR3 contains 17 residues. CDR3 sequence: CASSLSYPGLADYEQYF. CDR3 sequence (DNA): TGTGCCAGCAGCTTAAGTTACCCGGGACTAGCGGACTACGAGCAGTACTTC.

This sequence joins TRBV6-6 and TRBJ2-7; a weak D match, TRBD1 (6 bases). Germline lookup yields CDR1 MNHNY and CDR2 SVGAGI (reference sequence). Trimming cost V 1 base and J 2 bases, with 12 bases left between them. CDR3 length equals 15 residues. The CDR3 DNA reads TGTGCCAGCAGTTACTTCCAGGGGTCTACCTACGAGCAGTACTTC. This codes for CASSYFQGSTYEQYF.

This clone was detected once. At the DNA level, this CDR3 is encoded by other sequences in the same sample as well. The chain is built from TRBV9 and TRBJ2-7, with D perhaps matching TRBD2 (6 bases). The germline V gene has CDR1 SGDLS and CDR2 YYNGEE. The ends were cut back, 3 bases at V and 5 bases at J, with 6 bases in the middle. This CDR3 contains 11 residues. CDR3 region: CASSAGDEQYF. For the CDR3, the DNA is TGTGCCAGCAGCGCGGGGGACGAGCAGTACTTC.

The CDR3 spells CASSQEGPVLGYTF. In nucleotides, the CDR3 is TGCGCCAGCAGCCAAGAAGGCCCGGTTCTTGGCTACACCTTC. The chain has TRBV4-1 and TRBJ1-2; D not resolved. In germline, CDR1 is MGHRA, CDR2 YSYEKL. CDR3 length equals 14 residues. V gave up 0 bases and J gave up 7 bases, with 12 bases separating them.

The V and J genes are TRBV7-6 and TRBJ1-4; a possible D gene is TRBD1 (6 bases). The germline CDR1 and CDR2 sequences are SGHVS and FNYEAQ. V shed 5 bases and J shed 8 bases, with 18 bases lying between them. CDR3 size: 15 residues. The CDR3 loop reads CASSPEQGFGEKLFF. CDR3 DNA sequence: TGTGCCAGCAGCCCAGAACAGGGCTTCGGGGAAAAACTGTTTTTT.